Shown below are 5 T cell receptor beta chains from a single sample sequenced in a study of blood T cell repertoires in COVID-19. Here immunoSEQ multiplex PCR was the method, and the copy in TCRdb shows in-frame clones only, minus some. The data contain some 200,000 clones, 88% of them singletons. The sequenced sample consisted of peripheral blood. Receptors were obtained from a man in his 70s with acute or convalescent COVID-19.

The chain recombines TRBV6-6 with TRBJ2-2, with TRBD2 as a possible D gene (5 bases). The CDR3 contains 16 residues. Per the germline V gene, CDR1 is MNHNY and CDR2 is SVGAGI (reference sequence). The V end was cut by 9 bases, the J end by 0 bases, with 17 bases between. The CDR3 nucleotides read TGTGCCAGTTCTCGGGGTGGAGCAGCGAACACCGGGGAGCTGTTTTTT. This codes for CASSRGGAANTGELFF.

This clone has a handful of counts. The gene calls are TRBV19 and TRBJ1-1; D not resolved. The germline V gene encodes CDR1 LNHDA and CDR2 SQIVND (reference sequence). Trimming pared 3 bases from V and 1 base from J, leaving 12 bases between. The CDR3 has 15 amino acids. The chain's CDR3 is CASSMQGGSNTEAFF. CDR3 sequence (DNA): TGTGCCAGTAGTATGCAAGGAGGATCGAACACTGAAGCTTTCTTT.

CDR3 protein: CASSPQGVYSNQPQHF. The CDR3 bases are TGTGCCAGCTCACCACAGGGGGTATATAGCAATCAGCCCCAGCATTTT. The chain carries TRBV18 and TRBJ1-5; tentatively, D is TRBD1 (6 bases). In germline, CDR1 is KGHSH, CDR2 LQKENI. The V end was cut by 1 base, the J end by 0 bases, with 10 bases between. CDR3 length equals 16 residues. The variable domain in full, completed from reference TRBV18 and TRBJ1-5, reads NAGVMQNPRHLVRRRGQEARLRCSPMKGHSHVYWYRQLPEEGLKFMVYLQKENIIDESGMPKERFSAEFPKEGPSILRIQQVVRGDSAAYFCASSPQGVYSNQPQHFGDGTRLSIL.

This chain links TRBV5-1 with TRBJ2-5; the match to TRBD2 covers 13 bases. Germline-derived CDR1 and CDR2 are SGHRS and YFSETQ. The CDR3 spans 16 residues. The V and J ends lost 6 bases and 6 bases, in that order; junction bases with no gene match: 11. The chain's CDR3 is CASNQLAGGPEKTQYF. The CDR3 DNA follows: TGCGCCAGCAACCAACTAGCGGGAGGGCCGGAGAAGACCCAGTACTTC.

The chain links TRBV5-4 to TRBJ2-7; 7 bases align to TRBD1. The J segment lost 5 bases and the V segment lost 2 bases, leaving 10 bases of the junction unmatched. Germline V gives CDR1 SGHNT, CDR2 YYREEE (reference sequence). The CDR3 has 15 residues. CDR3 DNA: TGTGCCAGCAGCTTAGGGAAGACAGGGATCGACGAGCAGTACTTC. Its translation is CASSLGKTGIDEQYF.